A single sample is the source of the 27 T cell receptor beta chains below, sequenced in a study of T-cell reconstitution after alpha-beta-depleted transplantation in children. Using unique molecular identifiers, the investigators prepared the TCRbeta library. TCRdb reprocessed the PCR reads via MiXCR and lists one record per CDR3 protein. This sample has approximately 200,000 distinct CDR3 sequences, with roughly 15% found just once. The sample here was PBMCs from the stem cell graft donor, taken from the stem cell graft. The receptors were gathered from a human donor who donated a stem cell graft to a child with acute lymphoblastic leukemia.

This clonotype appeared a few times. The chain recombines TRBV12-3 or TRBV12-4 with TRBJ2-5, with 14 bases lining up with TRBD2. Trimming at V came to 6 bases and at J to 3 bases, leaving 15 bases not matched to a gene. The CDR3 consists of 19 residues. The CDR3 coding sequence is TGTGCCAGCAGCCCGACTAGCGGGAGGGCAGGTGTAAATAAAGAGACCCAGTACTTC. Translated, it gives CASSPTSGRAGVNKETQYF.

This clonotype showed up just a few times. CDR3 sequence: CASSSKGTSGAWKQFF. CDR3 coding DNA: TGTGCCAGCAGCTCCAAAGGGACTAGCGGGGCGTGGAAGCAGTTCTTC. The rearrangement uses TRBV7-8 and TRBJ2-1; 13 bases match TRBD2. This CDR3 region has 16 residues. Germline V gene lookup returns CDR1 SGHVS and CDR2 FQNEAQ. Trimming removed 4 bases from V and 11 bases from J; junction bases left unmatched: 11.

This clonotype showed up many times. The chain is built from TRBV11-2 and TRBJ2-5; weak D call: TRBD1 (7 bases). From germline, CDR1 is SGHAT and CDR2 FQNNGV. V was clipped by 3 bases and J by 1 base, with 15 bases between them. This CDR3 contains 16 residues. CDR3 amino acids: CASSFGSGGIQETQYF. In DNA, the CDR3 is TGTGCCAGCAGCTTTGGGTCAGGGGGGATCCAAGAGACCCAGTACTTC.

The table lists this clonotype with a few counts. This chain links TRBV24-1 with TRBJ2-3; D not resolved. V shed 3 bases and J shed 0 bases, with 9 bases lying between them. Germline V gives CDR1 KGHDR, CDR2 SFDVKD. This CDR3 comprises 15 residues. DNA for the CDR3: TGTGCCACCAGTGATCCGGAAACTAGCACAGATACGCAGTATTTT. Encoded protein: CATSDPETSTDTQYF.

To note about this clonotype: A much larger clone lies one base from this, so it may be a read error. The gene calls are TRBV7-9 and TRBJ2-7; D is possibly TRBD1 or TRBD2 (5 bases each). Trimming pared 5 bases from V and 3 bases from J, leaving 14 bases between. Germline V gene lookup returns CDR1 SEHNR and CDR2 FQNEAQ (reference sequence). This CDR3 comprises 14 residues. For the CDR3, the DNA is TGTGCCAGCAGCCCCGGGACCTTTCTCTACGAGCAGTACTTC. Translation gives CASSPGTFLYEQYF.

This clonotype was seen many times. This chain joins TRBV12-3 or TRBV12-4 and TRBJ1-1; D gene unclear. This CDR3 has 13 residues. The V gene lost 6 bases and the J gene lost 0 bases, with 8 bases spanning the gap. CDR3 DNA sequence: TGTGCCAGCAGCGAGAAGATGAACACTGAAGCTTTCTTT. This translates into CASSEKMNTEAFF.

The table lists this clonotype with a few counts. The genes are TRBV7-9 and TRBJ1-2; 9 bases are a match to TRBD1. V shed 7 bases and J 4 bases; nucleotides not matched to a gene: 10. There are 15 residues in the CDR3. Looked up from germline, CDR1 is SEHNR and CDR2 is FQNEAQ (reference sequence). The CDR3 DNA reads TGTGCCAGCATACCGGGGACAGGGAAGTCCTATGGCTACACCTTC. It encodes CASIPGTGKSYGYTF.

This clonotype was recorded at least ten times. The chain recombines TRBV27 with TRBJ2-1, with TRBD2 matching 14 bases. Unmatched junction bases numbered 5, after V lost 2 bases and J lost 5 bases. Germline V gene lookup returns CDR1 MNHEY and CDR2 SMNVEV (reference sequence). The CDR3 contains 17 residues. CDR3 sequence (DNA): TGTGCCAGCAGTTTAAGACTAGCGGGAGGGGTTCACAATGAGCAGTTCTTC. This translates into CASSLRLAGGVHNEQFF.

This clonotype was recorded at least ten times. The chain uses TRBV24-1 and TRBJ2-1; 14 nucleotides align to TRBD2. Per the germline V gene, CDR1 is KGHDR and CDR2 is SFDVKD. The ends lost 3 bases at V and 10 bases at J; junction bases unmatched: 4. CDR3 length: 15 residues. The CDR3 coding sequence is TGTGCCACCAGTGATCGGACTAGCGGGAGGCGGGAGCAGTTCTTC. Its translation: CATSDRTSGRREQFF.

This clonotype was recorded at least ten times. The chain couples TRBV5-5 to TRBJ2-6; TRBD1 aligns across 12 bases. CDR1 SGHKS and CDR2 YYEKEE come from the germline V gene (reference sequence). The CDR3 spans 17 residues. The trim removed 5 bases at V and 0 bases at J, leaving 3 bases unmatched. CDR3 sequence (DNA): TGTGCCAGCAGTTGGGACAGGGGGCTCTCTGGGGCCAACGTCCTGACTTTC. Translation: CASSWDRGLSGANVLTF.

This clonotype was seen a few times. This chain joins TRBV12-3 or TRBV12-4 and TRBJ2-3; possibly TRBD2 for D (5 bases). Between the trimmed V and J ends, which lost 3 bases and 3 bases, there was a span of 13 bases. The CDR3 is 15 amino acids. The CDR3: CASSLNPGRTDTQYF. In nucleotides, the CDR3 is TGTGCCAGCAGTTTGAACCCGGGAAGGACAGATACGCAGTATTTT.

The genes are TRBV5-1 and TRBJ2-1; D tentatively reads TRBD1 or TRBD2 (5 bases each). V lost 2 bases and J 7 bases, leaving 13 bases between the germline ends. The CDR3 has 14 residues. CDR1 and CDR2 (germline): SGHRS, YFSETQ. CDR3 nucleotides: TGCGCCAGCAGCTTTGTCGGGGCCCGAAATGAGCAGTTCTTC. As protein: CASSFVGARNEQFF.

The chain links TRBV11-2 to TRBJ2-1; D ambiguous. V was clipped by 3 bases and J by 3 bases, with 9 bases between them. The CDR3 sequence is 14 residues long. Germline CDR1 SGHAT, CDR2 FQNNGV. The CDR3 loop is CASSFRVLYNEQFF. CDR3 DNA: TGTGCCAGCAGCTTTAGGGTACTCTACAATGAGCAGTTCTTC.

This clonotype occurred many times. The chain is built from TRBV27 and TRBJ2-7; no reliable D call. V lost 4 bases and J 3 bases, leaving 7 bases between the germline ends. The length of the CDR3 is 12 residues. Germline CDR1 MNHEY, CDR2 SMNVEV (reference sequence). The CDR3 here is CASSSSNYEQYF. CDR3 sequence (DNA): TGTGCCAGCAGTTCCTCTAACTACGAGCAGTACTTC.

This clonotype was counted many times. The chain couples TRBV20-1 to TRBJ2-1, with D possibly TRBD2 on 5 matching bases. CDR1 is DFQATT, CDR2 SNEGSKA, per germline (reference sequence). This CDR3 spans 15 amino acids. Trimming took 3 bases from V and 2 from J, leaving 14 bases between them. For the CDR3, the DNA is TGCAGTGCTAGGTGGGCGGGCGCAACCTACAATGAGCAGTTCTTC. Residues: CSARWAGATYNEQFF.

This clonotype was detected ten times or more. The rearrangement joins TRBV11-3 to TRBJ1-1; D is unresolved. CDR1 SGHNT and CDR2 YENEEA come from the germline V gene. This CDR3 is built from 13 residues. V was shortened by 3 bases and J by 3 bases, with 8 bases between the two germline ends. Written as DNA, the CDR3 is TGTGCCAGCAGCTTTGAGTACTACACTGAAGCTTTCTTT. This translates into CASSFEYYTEAFF.

This clonotype was seen repeatedly, ten times or more. V usage is TRBV5-5 and J usage is TRBJ2-2, with D perhaps TRBD2 (5 bases). The germline V and J ends were trimmed by 4 bases and 6 bases, with 19 bases remaining between them. This CDR3 contains 16 residues. CDR1 is SGHKS and CDR2 is YYEKEE in the germline V gene (reference sequence). The CDR3 loop reads CASSLYSGVGAGELFF. As DNA, the CDR3 is TGTGCCAGCAGCCTTTACAGCGGAGTCGGGGCCGGGGAGCTGTTTTTT.

This clonotype was counted at least ten times. V and J are TRBV12-3 or TRBV12-4 and TRBJ2-5, with 14 bases lining up with TRBD2. This CDR3 is 16 amino acids long. Trimming cost V 6 bases and J 5 bases; bases outside gene matches: 8. CDR3 sequence (DNA): TGTGCCAGCAGATACTCCGGGACTAGCGGGAGTGAGACCCAGTACTTC. Its protein is CASRYSGTSGSETQYF.

This clonotype was picked up many times. The rearrangement uses TRBV5-1 and TRBJ1-3; no firm D call. CDR1 is SGHRS and CDR2 is YFSETQ in the germline V gene. This CDR3 is built from 16 residues. The V and J ends lost 3 bases and 0 bases respectively, with 13 bases between them. In DNA, the CDR3 is TGCGCCAGCAGCTCCAACCCAGGAAACTCTGGAAACACCATATATTTT. As protein: CASSSNPGNSGNTIYF.

This clonotype was seen more than once but under ten times. The V gene is TRBV20-1, the J gene TRBJ2-2; a weak D match, TRBD2 (6 bases). Per germline, CDR1 DFQATT and CDR2 SNEGSKA (reference sequence). V was shortened by 1 base and J by 4 bases, with 13 bases between the two germline ends. The CDR3 is 15 residues long. The DNA of the CDR3 is TGCAGTGCTAGAGTATCAAGCGGGCCCACCGGGGAGCTGTTTTTT. This gives the protein CSARVSSGPTGELFF.

This chain uses TRBV10-3 with TRBJ2-7; 9 bases agree with TRBD2. Germline V CDR1 and CDR2: ENHRY, SYGVKD. The V segment lost 0 bases and the J segment 5 bases; nucleotides outside the gene matches: 14. This CDR3 has 18 amino acids. CDR3 protein: CAISESGRGGRAVDEQYF. The CDR3, as DNA: TGTGCCATCAGTGAGTCGGGTCGGGGCGGGAGGGCCGTGGACGAGCAGTACTTC.

This clonotype has a count of ten or more. This rearrangement joins TRBV5-6 to TRBJ1-2; TRBD1 matches at 7 bases. J gave up 2 bases and V 2 bases, and 3 bases lay outside the gene matches. The CDR3 runs to 14 residues. Germline-derived CDR1 and CDR2 are SGHDT and YYEEEE. The DNA of the CDR3 is TGTGCCAGCAGCTTCTTACAGGGGAACTATGGCTACACCTTC. It codes for CASSFLQGNYGYTF.

This clonotype was detected ten times or more. This rearrangement joins TRBV20-1 to TRBJ1-2; possible D gene TRBD1, 6 bases. V lost 0 bases to trimming and J lost 7 bases, with 18 bases between them. In germline, CDR1 is DFQATT, CDR2 SNEGSKA (reference sequence). This CDR3 has 15 residues. CDR3 loop: CSAREGRGSTSGYTF. The CDR3, as DNA: TGCAGTGCTAGAGAAGGCAGGGGCTCCACCTCTGGCTACACCTTC.

This clonotype was seen repeatedly, ten times or more. The chain joins TRBV20-1 to TRBJ2-7; D ambiguous. V was shortened by 0 bases and J by 3 bases, with 24 bases between the two germline ends. Germline lookup yields CDR1 DFQATT and CDR2 SNEGSKA (reference sequence). This CDR3 has 18 amino acids. CDR3 DNA sequence: TGCAGTGCTAGAGATCAGGCCGGGCCTAGTTTTGTCCGCTACGAGCAGTACTTC. Translation: CSARDQAGPSFVRYEQYF.

For this clonotype: This clone may be a read error of a much larger clone one base away. The rearrangement uses TRBV6-1 and TRBJ2-7; D is perhaps TRBD1 (6 bases). This CDR3 comprises 14 residues. CDR1 and CDR2 from the germline V gene are MNHNS and SASEGT. CDR3 sequence (DNA): TGTGCCAGCAGTGACGGGGACAAGGGCTACGTGCAGTACTTC. Protein product: CASSDGDKGYVQYF.

This clonotype was found many times. The V and J genes are TRBV20-1 and TRBJ1-2; D gene uncertain. The CDR3 has 12 residues. The V end was cut by 6 bases, the J end by 2 bases, with 10 bases between. Germline V gene data show CDR1 as DFQATT and CDR2 as SNEGSKA (reference sequence). Here the CDR3 reads CSALTGNYGYTF. CDR3 sequence (DNA): TGCAGTGCCCTTACCGGGAACTATGGCTACACCTTC.

The table lists this clonotype with a few counts. The chain employs TRBV6-6 and TRBJ1-1, with 9 bases aligning to TRBD1. In germline, CDR1 is MNHNY, CDR2 SVGAGI (reference sequence). The CDR3 consists of 12 residues. The V segment lost 2 bases and the J segment 10 bases; nucleotides outside the gene matches: 2. The CDR3 here is CASSYDRGLAFF. In nucleotides, the CDR3 is TGTGCCAGCAGTTACGACAGGGGGTTAGCTTTCTTT.